Given below is one T cell receptor beta chain in context. A much more abundant neighbour one base away suggests this may be a read error. This sample stems from a study of neurological immune-mediated disorders. TCRdb redid the calling of the 5' RACE reads with MiXCR, one entry per CDR3 protein. The sample lists some 60,000 distinct CDR3 sequences; 8.5% to 10% were seen once. V was trimmed by 6 bases and J by 2 bases, leaving 15 bases between them. The CDR3 totals 15 residues. Germline V gene data show CDR1 as MDHEN and CDR2 as SYDVKM. Time point here: longitudinal time-point 2. The sequenced sample was PBMCs. The receptor was isolated from a man younger than 40 in good health. The chain uses TRBV28 and TRBJ2-3; D assignment may be TRBD1 or TRBD2 (5 bases each). The CDR3 coding sequence is TGTGCCAGCAGGCACCGGGACGGCCTCACAGATACGCAGTATTTT. Encoded protein: CASRHRDGLTDTQYF.